This passage covers 26 T cell receptor beta chains from one sample sequenced in a study of beta chain features in type 1 diabetes. TCRB transcripts that were expressed got sequenced, as all of the isolated RNA had been reverse transcribed. Generated by immunoSEQ multiplex PCR, the TCRdb table keeps only in-frame clones and is missing some. Of about 150,000 clones in the sample, around 10% were seen once. Sample: central memory CD4+ T cells from blood. The receptors here all came from a man between 18 and 35 years old in good health.

The chain combines TRBV28 with TRBJ1-5; perhaps TRBD1 as D (6 bases). The CDR3 length is 14 residues. Germline CDR1 MDHEN, CDR2 SYDVKM. Deletions cut 8 bases from V and 7 bases from J, with 18 bases between. CDR3 in amino acids: CASARQVWDQPQHF. The DNA of the CDR3 is TGTGCCAGCGCTCGACAGGTATGGGACCAGCCCCAGCATTTT.

This chain uses TRBV14 with TRBJ1-4; tentatively, D is TRBD1 (5 bases). The V and J ends lost 6 bases and 6 bases respectively, with 14 bases between them. Germline loops: CDR1 SGHDN, CDR2 FVKESK. The CDR3 extends over 14 amino acids. The CDR3 protein is CASSWGSSYEKLFF. In DNA, the CDR3 is TGTGCCAGCAGTTGGGGGTCTTCGTATGAAAAACTGTTTTTT.

The rearrangement uses TRBV29-1 and TRBJ2-1, with 7 bases identical to TRBD1. With V trimmed by 1 base and J by 7 bases, 4 bases remained unmatched. CDR1 and CDR2 from the germline V gene are SQVTM and ANQGSEA. This CDR3 has 13 amino acids. The CDR3 DNA follows: TGCAGCGTTGAAGTATCGACAGGGAATGAGCAGTTCTTC. Translated: CSVEVSTGNEQFF.

This clone came up many times. The rearrangement joins TRBV7-2 to TRBJ2-6; 7 bases line up with TRBD2. Germline V CDR1 and CDR2: SGHTA, FQGNSA. This CDR3 is built from 17 residues. V gave up 5 bases and J gave up 0 bases; unmatched junction bases: 7. The CDR3 region is CASSALAVGSGANVLTF. The CDR3 nucleotides are TGTGCCAGCAGCGCCCTAGCGGTGGGCTCTGGGGCCAACGTCCTGACTTTC. The full variable domain, in which reference TRBV7-2 and TRBJ2-6 provide the parts outside the CDR3, is GAGVSQSPSNKVTEKGKDVELRCDPISGHTALYWYRQSLGQGLEFLIYFQGNSAPDKSGLPSDRFSAERTGGSVSTLTIQRTQQEDSAVYLCASSALAVGSGANVLTFGAGSRLTVL.

The rearrangement links TRBV25-1 to TRBJ2-1, with 7 nucleotides matching TRBD2. Germline V lookup: CDR1 MGHDK, CDR2 SYGVNS. J was trimmed by 4 bases and V by 4 bases; bases with no gene match: 7. The CDR3 runs 15 residues. CDR3: CASSGEREYYNEQFF. CDR3 sequence (DNA): TGTGCCAGCAGTGGTGAGCGGGAATATTACAATGAGCAGTTCTTC.

This chain connects TRBV19 to TRBJ1-2; D is possibly TRBD1 (5 bases). V was shortened by 4 bases and J by 4 bases, with 19 bases between the two germline ends. Germline CDR1 and CDR2: LNHDA and SQIVND (reference sequence). The CDR3 consists of 16 residues. The CDR3 loop reads CASSTQAAAGSYGYTF. CDR3 nucleotide sequence: TGTGCCAGTAGTACCCAAGCAGCGGCAGGGAGCTATGGCTACACCTTC.

J is TRBJ2-7 and V is TRBV15, with a possible D match to TRBD1 (5 bases). Germline V CDR1 and CDR2: LNHNV, YYDKDF (reference sequence). V was trimmed by 8 bases and J by 7 bases, leaving 21 bases between them. The CDR3 runs to 14 residues. The CDR3 nucleotides read TGTGCCACCCGACCTGGGGCTAAAGAGAGGGAGCAGTACTTC. Its translation is CATRPGAKEREQYF.

This clone has only a few counts. The J gene is TRBJ1-1, the V gene TRBV12-2; the tabulated D call, TRBD1, remains unverified against the DNA. TRBV12-2 is listed as a pseudogene. The CDR3 contains 15 residues. DNA for the CDR3: TGTGCAAGTCGCTTAGTGGGACAGGTGAACACTGAAGCTTTCTTT. This codes for CASRLVGQVNTEAFF.

The V call is TRBV7-9, the J call TRBJ2-3; D is possibly TRBD2 (5 bases). V lost 1 base and J 0 bases, leaving 8 bases between the germline ends. CDR1 and CDR2 from the germline V gene are SEHNR and FQNEAQ (reference sequence). The CDR3 has 15 residues. CDR3 loop: CASSLVLASTDTQYF. CDR3 DNA: TGTGCCAGCAGCTTAGTTCTAGCAAGCACAGATACGCAGTATTTT.

This rearrangement joins TRBV6-6 to TRBJ1-5; TRBD1 is a possible D gene (5 bases). V was cut by 3 bases and J by 2 bases, with 8 bases left in between. CDR1 and CDR2 from the germline V gene are MNHNY and SVGAGI (reference sequence). The CDR3 has 14 amino acids. The CDR3 loop is CASSYGGGNQPQHF. DNA for the CDR3: TGTGCCAGCAGTTATGGGGGAGGCAATCAGCCCCAGCATTTT.

The chain is built from TRBV18 and TRBJ1-5, with no clear D. The CDR3 covers 15 residues. V gave up 2 bases and J gave up 4 bases, with 12 bases separating them. Germline loops: CDR1 KGHSH, CDR2 LQKENI. CDR3 in DNA: TGTGCCAGCTCACCATCCCAGGCTGTGAATCAGCCCCAGCATTTT. It translates to CASSPSQAVNQPQHF.

This chain joins TRBV5-1 and TRBJ2-5; 10 nucleotides match TRBD2. V lost 0 bases and J lost 2; bases outside the gene matches: 4. The germline V gene encodes CDR1 SGHRS and CDR2 YFSETQ. The CDR3 sequence is 16 residues long. In DNA, the CDR3 is TGCGCCAGCAGCTTGGAGGGGGGACTAGCGCAAGAGACCCAGTACTTC. As protein: CASSLEGGLAQETQYF.

The V call is TRBV7-3, the J call TRBJ2-2; 7 bases line up with TRBD1. The germline CDR1 and CDR2 sequences are SGHTA and FQGTGA. The CDR3 is 15 amino acids. V shed 6 bases, J shed 1 base, and the junction held 5 bases outside the gene matches. CDR3 in DNA: TGTGCCAGCAGTCCGACAGGGAGGAACACCGGGGAGCTGTTTTTT. Translating it yields CASSPTGRNTGELFF.

This clone has just a few counts. The chain links TRBV18 to TRBJ1-2; D uncertain. Trimming took off 3 bases at V and 1 base at J, with 6 bases between the two ends. The germline CDR1 and CDR2 sequences are KGHSH and LQKENI. CDR3 length: 13 amino acids. CDR3 amino acids: CASSPGLNYGYTF. The CDR3 bases are TGTGCCAGCTCACCGGGTCTTAACTATGGCTACACCTTC.

This rearrangement joins TRBV28 to TRBJ1-5; D gene ambiguous. Germline V gives CDR1 MDHEN, CDR2 SYDVKM. Trimming took 1 base from V and 5 from J, leaving 6 bases between them. The CDR3 has 13 amino acids. The CDR3 bases are TGTGCCAGCAGTTTATCCCAAGATCAGCCCCAGCATTTT. This sequence encodes CASSLSQDQPQHF.

This clone was counted only a few times. CDR3 in amino acids: CASSSSGAAQQTQYF. The CDR3 DNA reads TGTGCCAGCAGCTCTTCAGGGGCGGCACAACAGACCCAGTACTTC. The chain joins TRBV7-9 to TRBJ2-5, with D possibly matching TRBD1 (6 bases). V was shortened by 4 bases and J by 6 bases, with 18 bases between the two germline ends. CDR3 size: 15 residues. CDR1 is SEHNR, CDR2 FQNEAQ, per germline (reference sequence).

This chain links TRBV2 with TRBJ2-5; TRBD2 is a possible D gene (7 bases). The ends were cut back, 8 bases at V and 4 bases at J, with 14 bases in the middle. The germline V gene encodes CDR1 SNHLY and CDR2 FYNNEI. The CDR3 runs 13 residues. CDR3 sequence (DNA): TGTGCCAGCGAGCGGGACAATCGAGAGACCCAGTACTTC. It codes for CASERDNRETQYF.

This clone was observed at least ten times. V is TRBV2 and J is TRBJ2-3; weak D call: TRBD2 (5 bases). V lost 11 bases and J 4 bases, leaving 13 bases between the germline ends. The CDR3 contains 12 residues. Germline V gives CDR1 SNHLY, CDR2 FYNNEI. The CDR3 DNA sequence: TGTGCCGGCGGACTGACGTCAGATACGCAGTATTTT. Translated, it gives CAGGLTSDTQYF.

This rearrangement joins TRBV9 to TRBJ1-1; D gene unclear. V lost 0 bases and J lost 1, with 10 bases in between. The CDR3 has 15 amino acids. The germline V gene has CDR1 SGDLS and CDR2 YYNGEE. CDR3: CASSVASTANTEAFF. The CDR3 DNA reads TGTGCCAGCAGCGTAGCCTCCACAGCGAACACTGAAGCTTTCTTT.

There are a few counts of this clone. The gene calls are TRBV18 and TRBJ2-7; 7 nucleotides agree with TRBD1. CDR3 size: 16 residues. Germline CDR1 is KGHSH and CDR2 is LQKENI. V trimming: 3 bases; J trimming: 0 bases; junction bases outside the gene matches: 8. The CDR3, as DNA: TGTGCCAGCTCACCTCTCCGGACAGGCCACTCCTACGAGCAGTACTTC. Protein sequence: CASSPLRTGHSYEQYF.

The sample holds one count of this clone. The chain carries TRBV13 and TRBJ1-1, with D possibly TRBD1 on 5 matching bases. This CDR3 region has 13 residues. Trimming took off 5 bases at V and 4 bases at J, with 11 bases between the two ends. Looked up from germline, CDR1 is PRHDT and CDR2 is FYEKMQ (reference sequence). CDR3 in DNA: TGTGCCAGCAGCCTCAGGGATGGCACTGAAGCTTTCTTT. Translated, it gives CASSLRDGTEAFF.

This clone was recorded a few times. J is TRBJ1-2 and V is TRBV5-6, with a weak D call TRBD1 (6 bases). CDR3 length: 12 amino acids. Germline lookup yields CDR1 SGHDT and CDR2 YYEEEE. V was pared by 4 bases and J by 9 bases, with 13 bases between. The CDR3 DNA is TGTGCCAGCAGCCCAGGACAGTTGCGCTACACCTTC. It is translated as CASSPGQLRYTF.

This sequence joins TRBV28 and TRBJ2-6; 12 bases align to TRBD2. Looked up from germline, CDR1 is MDHEN and CDR2 is SYDVKM. The CDR3 is 17 amino acids. Unmatched junction bases numbered 4, after V lost 7 bases and J lost 0 bases. The CDR3 reads CASIGLAGFSGANVLTF. DNA for the CDR3: TGTGCCAGCATCGGACTAGCGGGATTCTCTGGGGCCAACGTCCTGACTTTC.

This clone was counted between two and nine times. The chain joins TRBV2 to TRBJ1-2; D remains unclear. CDR3 length: 11 residues. V lost 3 bases to trimming and J lost 8 bases, with 7 bases between them. Germline V lookup: CDR1 SNHLY, CDR2 FYNNEI. CDR3 DNA: TGTGCCAGCAGTGAGCGCGGGGGCTACACCTTC. Translation gives CASSERGGYTF.

The genes are TRBV7-3 and TRBJ2-7; the D gene is possibly TRBD2 (6 bases). The CDR3 sequence is 18 residues long. From germline, CDR1 is SGHTA and CDR2 FQGTGA. V lost 5 bases and J lost 3, with 26 bases in between. Here the CDR3 DNA reads TGTGCCAGCAGCCTCGAAGCCAACTCCAAGGGAGGCGACTACGAGCAGTACTTC. This codes for CASSLEANSKGGDYEQYF.

The chain joins TRBV14 to TRBJ1-5; D uncertain. V was trimmed by 2 bases and J by 4 bases, leaving 9 bases between them. CDR3 length equals 14 residues. Germline-derived CDR1 and CDR2 are SGHDN and FVKESK. Here the CDR3 DNA reads TGTGCCAGCAGCCAACGAGGTTGGAATCAGCCCCAGCATTTT. Translation gives CASSQRGWNQPQHF. The variable domain in full, with the rest retrieved from reference TRBV14 and TRBJ1-5, is EAGVTQFPSHSVIEKGQTVTLRCDPISGHDNLYWYRRVMGKEIKFLLHFVKESKQDESGMPNNRFLAERTGGTYSTLKVQPAELEDSGVYFCASSQRGWNQPQHFGDGTRLSIL.